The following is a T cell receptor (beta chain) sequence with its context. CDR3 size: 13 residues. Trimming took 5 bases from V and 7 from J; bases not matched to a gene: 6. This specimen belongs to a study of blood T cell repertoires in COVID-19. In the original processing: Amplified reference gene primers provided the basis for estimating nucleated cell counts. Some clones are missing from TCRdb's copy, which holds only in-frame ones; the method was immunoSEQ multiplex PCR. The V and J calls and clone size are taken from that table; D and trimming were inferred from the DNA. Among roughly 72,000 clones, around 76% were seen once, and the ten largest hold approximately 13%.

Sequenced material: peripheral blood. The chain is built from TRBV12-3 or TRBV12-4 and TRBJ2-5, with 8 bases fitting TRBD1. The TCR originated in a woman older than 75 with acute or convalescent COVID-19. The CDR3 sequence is CASSQGQGGTQYF. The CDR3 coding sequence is TGTGCCAGCAGTCAAGGACAGGGCGGGACCCAGTACTTC.